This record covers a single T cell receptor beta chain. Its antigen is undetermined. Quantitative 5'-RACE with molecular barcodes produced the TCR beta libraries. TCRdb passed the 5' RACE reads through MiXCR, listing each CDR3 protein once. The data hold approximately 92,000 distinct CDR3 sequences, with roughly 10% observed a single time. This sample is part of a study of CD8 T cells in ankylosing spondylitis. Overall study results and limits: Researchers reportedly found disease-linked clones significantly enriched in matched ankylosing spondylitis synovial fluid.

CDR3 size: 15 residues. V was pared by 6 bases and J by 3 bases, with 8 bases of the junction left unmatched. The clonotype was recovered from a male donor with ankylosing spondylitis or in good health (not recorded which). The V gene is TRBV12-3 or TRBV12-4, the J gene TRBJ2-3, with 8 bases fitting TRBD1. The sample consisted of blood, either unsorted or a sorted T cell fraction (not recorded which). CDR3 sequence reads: CASRDQGARTDTQYF. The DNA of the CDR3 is TGTGCCAGCAGGGACCAGGGGGCTAGAACAGATACGCAGTATTTT.